A single sample is the source of the 25 T cell receptor beta chains below, sequenced in a study of blood T cell repertoires in COVID-19 (dated by TCRdb to between 2020 and 2021). The library was generated by the immunoSEQ multiplex PCR assay. This immuneACCESS table, as held by TCRdb, lists in-frame sequences with V and J called but not all clones. Of the missing ones, under half trace to an unresolved V gene in checked studies; the others have no known cause. The sample has around 150,000 clones on record, more than 65% of them singletons. The top ten constitute around 13% of the sample. The sample consisted of peripheral blood. The receptors were sampled from a woman of 80 years or more with acute or convalescent COVID-19.

J is TRBJ1-5 and V is TRBV12-5, with D possibly TRBD1 on 6 matching bases. CDR1 and CDR2 from the germline V gene are LGHNT and FRNRAP. Trimming cost V 7 bases and J 0 bases, with 13 bases left between them. The CDR3 loop spans 15 amino acids. CDR3 sequence reads: CASAPQGYSNQPQHF. For the CDR3, the DNA is TGTGCTAGTGCCCCTCAGGGGTATAGCAATCAGCCCCAGCATTTT.

The chain joins TRBV27 to TRBJ1-2; D is uncertain. V dropped 0 bases and J dropped 7 bases, with 12 bases sitting between them. Looked up from germline, CDR1 is MNHEY and CDR2 is SMNVEV (reference sequence). There are 14 residues in the CDR3. As DNA, the CDR3 is TGTGCCAGCAGTTTATCTTTCAGTCTCCGTGGCTACACCTTC. It codes for CASSLSFSLRGYTF.

The rearrangement links TRBV5-1 to TRBJ2-7; possible D gene TRBD2, 6 bases. The V gene's germline CDR1 is SGHRS and CDR2 YFSETQ. The CDR3 is 15 residues long. Trimming pared 4 bases from V and 6 bases from J, leaving 20 bases between. CDR3 sequence: CASSPGGGQAREQYF. CDR3 in DNA: TGCGCCAGCAGCCCAGGAGGAGGGCAGGCGCGCGAGCAGTACTTC.

This clone was seen only a few times. V usage is TRBV5-8 and J usage is TRBJ1-1; D uncertain. CDR3 length: 15 amino acids. Germline V gives CDR1 SGHTS, CDR2 YDEGEE. Trimming took 5 bases from V and 0 from J, leaving 14 bases between them. The CDR3 sequence is CASRSSPVMNTEAFF. In DNA form, the CDR3 reads TGTGCCAGCAGGTCATCACCGGTGATGAACACTGAAGCTTTCTTT.

The genes are TRBV3-1 (or the pseudogene TRBV3-2) and TRBJ2-3; 10 bases match TRBD2. The CDR3 covers 15 residues. The germline CDR1 and CDR2 sequences are LGHDT and YNNKEL (reference sequence). The J segment lost 4 bases and the V segment lost 4 bases, leaving 5 bases of the junction unmatched. The CDR3 region is CASSRASGGADTQYF. In DNA, the CDR3 is TGTGCCAGCAGCCGAGCCAGCGGGGGGGCAGATACGCAGTATTTT.

The CDR3 region is CASSPTEELGTDTQYF. DNA of the CDR3: TGTGCCAGCAGCCCTACCGAGGAACTGGGCACAGATACGCAGTATTTT. The gene calls are TRBV11-2 and TRBJ2-3; no reliable D call. The CDR3 consists of 16 residues. Germline loops: CDR1 SGHAT, CDR2 FQNNGV. Trimming pared 5 bases from V and 1 base from J, leaving 16 bases between.

The chain combines TRBV18 with TRBJ2-5, with 10 bases fitting TRBD2. V shed 4 bases, J shed 4 bases, and the junction held 21 bases outside the gene matches. The CDR3 is 20 amino acids. The germline V gene encodes CDR1 KGHSH and CDR2 LQKENI. In DNA, the CDR3 is TGTGCCAGCTCACTCTTCCGAGGGACTAGCGCCCACTTGGGGGTAGAGACCCAGTACTTC. Translation gives CASSLFRGTSAHLGVETQYF.

This chain joins TRBV6-5 and TRBJ2-7; TRBD2 aligns across 7 bases. Trimming removed 6 bases from V and 6 bases from J; junction bases left unmatched: 8. This CDR3 spans 13 amino acids. The germline V gene encodes CDR1 MNHEY and CDR2 SVGAGI. CDR3 sequence: CASRRTSSGEQYF. Here the CDR3 DNA reads TGTGCCAGCAGAAGGACTAGTTCTGGCGAGCAGTACTTC.

The V call is TRBV28, the J call TRBJ2-7; 8 bases match TRBD2. Germline assignment: CDR1 MDHEN and CDR2 SYDVKM. This CDR3 is 15 amino acids long. V lost 6 bases, J lost 0 bases, and 7 bases stayed unmatched. DNA of the CDR3: TGTGCCAGCAGAACCAGCGGGGGCGTCTCCTACGAGCAGTACTTC. Translating gives CASRTSGGVSYEQYF.

The CDR3, as DNA: TGTGCCAGCAGTGTCGACAGGAGACAAGAGACCCAGTACTTC. Its protein is CASSVDRRQETQYF. V is TRBV2 and J is TRBJ2-5, with D perhaps matching TRBD1 (6 bases). CDR3 length: 14 residues. Trimming removed 4 bases at V and 2 bases at J, with 11 bases between. Germline CDR1 SNHLY, CDR2 FYNNEI.

The rearrangement links TRBV7-8 to TRBJ1-4; tentative D call: TRBD1 (6 bases). The CDR3 has 16 residues. CDR1 and CDR2 (germline): SGHVS, FQNEAQ. V lost 7 bases to trimming and J lost 7 bases, with 22 bases between them. CDR3: CASNSGQTVGSEKLFF. The CDR3, as DNA: TGTGCCAGCAACTCTGGACAGACTGTAGGGAGTGAAAAACTGTTTTTT.

The chain joins TRBV30 to TRBJ1-1, with 7 bases lining up with TRBD1. The V and J ends lost 3 bases and 0 bases, in that order; junction bases with no gene match: 4. This CDR3 has 14 amino acids. Germline CDR1 is GTSNPN and CDR2 is SVGIG (reference sequence). CDR3 amino acids: CAWSTGEVNTEAFF. CDR3 in DNA: TGTGCCTGGAGCACAGGGGAGGTGAACACTGAAGCTTTCTTT.

This clone was recorded once. The gene calls are TRBV9 and TRBJ2-3; 13 bases line up with TRBD2. This CDR3 region has 16 residues. The V gene's germline CDR1 is SGDLS and CDR2 YYNGEE. Trimming cost V 4 bases and J 7 bases; bases outside gene matches: 9. The CDR3 region is CASSITSGRALHTQYF. In DNA form, the CDR3 reads TGTGCCAGCAGCATCACTAGCGGGAGGGCCCTCCATACGCAGTATTTT.

The chain has TRBV3-1 (or the pseudogene TRBV3-2) and TRBJ1-1; D remains unclear. CDR3 size: 14 residues. The V gene lost 7 bases and the J gene lost 1 base, with 13 bases spanning the gap. The V gene's germline CDR1 is LGHDT and CDR2 YNNKEL (reference sequence). CDR3 coding DNA: TGTGCCAGCACTCGTGGGCAGGCGAACACTGAAGCTTTCTTT. Its protein is CASTRGQANTEAFF.

The rearrangement links TRBV7-9 to TRBJ2-1; no firm D call. Trimming shortened V by 5 bases and J by 8 bases, and 16 bases separated the two germline ends. CDR1 is SEHNR, CDR2 FQNEAQ, per germline (reference sequence). This CDR3 spans 14 amino acids. The CDR3 coding sequence is TGTGCCAGCAGCATGGGTACAAGCGCCGATGAGCAGTTCTTC. Translated: CASSMGTSADEQFF.

In its sample, this clone was seen many times. This chain uses TRBV6-6 with TRBJ2-4, with 7 bases lining up with TRBD2. Trimming at V came to 4 bases and at J to 3 bases, leaving 3 bases not matched to a gene. This CDR3 comprises 14 residues. Germline CDR1 is MNHNY and CDR2 is SVGAGI (reference sequence). CDR3 protein: CASSFGGDKNIQYF. CDR3 bases: TGTGCCAGCAGTTTTGGGGGGGACAAAAACATTCAGTACTTC.

V usage is TRBV5-1 and J usage is TRBJ2-1; D unresolved. The V gene's germline CDR1 is SGHRS and CDR2 YFSETQ. V was pared by 0 bases and J by 0 bases, with 7 bases between. This CDR3 spans 15 amino acids. The CDR3 nucleotides read TGCGCCAGCAGCTTGGCCTCTAGCTCCTACAATGAGCAGTTCTTC. Translation: CASSLASSSYNEQFF.

V usage is TRBV5-8 and J usage is TRBJ1-3; TRBD1 is a possible D gene (5 bases). The V end was cut by 0 bases, the J end by 2 bases, with 18 bases between. This CDR3 has 18 amino acids. Looked up from germline, CDR1 is SGHTS and CDR2 is YDEGEE. In DNA form, the CDR3 reads TGTGCCAGCAGCTTGGAGAAGATCCTCGGGGGTGCTGGAAACACCATATATTTT. Its translation is CASSLEKILGGAGNTIYF.

The chain recombines TRBV6-5 with TRBJ2-2; D may be TRBD1 (6 bases). The CDR3 totals 15 residues. In germline, CDR1 is MNHEY, CDR2 SVGAGI. Deletions cut 2 bases from V and 4 bases from J, with 11 bases between. DNA for the CDR3: TGTGCCAGCAGTTACGTCGGGACAACCACCGGGGAGCTGTTTTTT. Amino acid sequence: CASSYVGTTTGELFF.

V and J are TRBV7-9 and TRBJ2-1, with D possibly being TRBD2 (7 bases). Trimming took off 5 bases at V and 5 bases at J, with 16 bases between the two ends. Germline loops: CDR1 SEHNR, CDR2 FQNEAQ (reference sequence). The CDR3 is made up of 15 amino acids. The CDR3 DNA is TGTGCCAGCAGCCCTTGGGGGGGCAGCGACAATGAGCAGTTCTTC. Translated, it gives CASSPWGGSDNEQFF.

The chain joins TRBV10-2 to TRBJ1-2; D is possibly TRBD1 (5 bases). The ends were cut back, 4 bases at V and 6 bases at J, with 6 bases in the middle. This CDR3 has 11 amino acids. CDR1 and CDR2 (germline): WSHSY, SAAADI. The CDR3 region has the DNA TGCGCCAGCAGTGCACAGGATGGCTACACCTTC. The encoded protein is CASSAQDGYTF.

The table lists this clone with a count of one. J is TRBJ1-2 and V is TRBV19; 9 nucleotides match TRBD1. V gave up 9 bases and J gave up 5 bases; unmatched junction bases: 13. The CDR3 length is 15 residues. Germline CDR1 LNHDA, CDR2 SQIVND (reference sequence). The CDR3 loop reads CARRPGTGRSYGYTF. The CDR3 DNA sequence: TGTGCCAGGAGACCTGGGACAGGGCGATCATATGGCTACACCTTC.

A single count supports this clone. The rearrangement links TRBV3-1 (or the pseudogene TRBV3-2) to TRBJ2-6; D gene ambiguous. The germline V gene encodes CDR1 LGHDT and CDR2 YNNKEL (reference sequence). CDR3 size: 17 residues. Trimming stripped 7 bases from V and 0 bases from J, with 16 bases between. The CDR3 coding sequence is TGTGCCAGCACCCGGCGGATTATATCCTCTGGGGCCAACGTCCTGACTTTC. It yields the protein CASTRRIISSGANVLTF.

J is TRBJ1-5 and V is TRBV2, with TRBD1 matching 11 bases. V was clipped by 7 bases and J by 5 bases; unmatched bases: 4. CDR3 length: 14 residues. Germline V gene data show CDR1 as SNHLY and CDR2 as FYNNEI. CDR3 bases: TGTGCCAGCACCGTGGGACAGGGGGATCAGCCCCAGCATTTT. The encoded protein is CASTVGQGDQPQHF.

Here the CDR3 reads CASSPGTLAGGQQNTGELFF. The CDR3 DNA reads as TGTGCCAGCAGCCCCGGGACTTTGGCGGGGGGTCAACAGAACACCGGGGAGCTGTTTTTT. The genes are TRBV7-8 and TRBJ2-2, with 8 bases matching TRBD2. This CDR3 comprises 20 residues. Germline V lookup: CDR1 SGHVS, CDR2 FQNEAQ. The V segment lost 5 bases and the J segment 1 base; nucleotides outside the gene matches: 18.